The 23 T cell receptor beta chains below were found in one sample sequenced in a study of blood T cells in healthy people across ages. Primed by a sample-barcoded 5' primer and a J-beta primer mix, a second PCR proceeded for about 7 to 11 cycles. One entry per CDR3 protein, called by TCRdb with MiXCR from the 5' RACE reads. The sample carries more than 1.4 million distinct CDR3 sequences, around 39% recorded once. The sequenced material came from blood. The source of these receptors is a woman younger than 35 in good health.

The genes are TRBV5-1 and TRBJ2-5; D remains unclear. Per germline, CDR1 SGHRS and CDR2 YFSETQ. The ends were cut back, 4 bases at V and 5 bases at J, with 18 bases in the middle. CDR3 size: 15 residues. The CDR3 DNA is TGCGCCAGCAGCGCTTTAGCAGTTTTTACGGAGACCCAGTACTTC. Translating it yields CASSALAVFTETQYF.

This clonotype has only a few counts. The rearrangement uses TRBV27 and TRBJ2-5; 10 bases fit TRBD2. Germline V gene data show CDR1 as MNHEY and CDR2 as SMNVEV (reference sequence). The CDR3 is made up of 13 amino acids. J was trimmed by 11 bases and V by 5 bases; bases with no gene match: 8. The CDR3 spells CASSPSGGNKQYF. CDR3 nucleotide sequence: TGTGCCAGCAGTCCTAGCGGGGGTAATAAGCAGTACTTC.

J is TRBJ1-2 and V is TRBV7-9; maybe TRBD1 (5 bases). V dropped 1 base and J dropped 4 bases, with 13 bases sitting between them. The CDR3 contains 15 residues. Per the germline V gene, CDR1 is SEHNR and CDR2 is FQNEAQ (reference sequence). In nucleotides, the CDR3 is TGTGCCAGCAGCTTAGGGTCACAGGCCCCCTATGGCTACACCTTC. Its protein is CASSLGSQAPYGYTF.

The chain joins TRBV5-1 to TRBJ1-2, with TRBD1 matching 8 bases. The CDR3 has 14 amino acids. Looked up from germline, CDR1 is SGHRS and CDR2 is YFSETQ. With 1 base clipped from V and 8 bases from J, the junction kept 7 bases outside the gene matches. The CDR3 loop reads CASSLWAGGDGYTF. The CDR3 region has the DNA TGCGCCAGCAGCTTGTGGGCAGGGGGCGACGGCTACACCTTC.

The V and J genes are TRBV5-1 and TRBJ2-5, with TRBD1 matching 8 bases. The CDR3 totals 14 residues. Germline V gene data show CDR1 as SGHRS and CDR2 as YFSETQ. The junction had 16 bases not matched to a gene; V was cut back by 7 bases and J by 11 bases. The CDR3 bases are TGCGCCAGCTTTCAGGACAGGGTAGGAAATGAGCAGTACTTC. Protein product: CASFQDRVGNEQYF.

CDR3 coding DNA: TGTGCCAGCTCAGCTGTTCCCGGTGGGACTGAAGCTTTCTTT. The encoded protein is CASSAVPGGTEAFF. This chain uses TRBV18 with TRBJ1-1; D gene uncertain. Germline CDR1 and CDR2: KGHSH and LQKENI. CDR3 length: 14 amino acids. V was cut by 5 bases and J by 5 bases, with 15 bases left in between. The full variable domain, completed using reference TRBV18 and TRBJ1-1, is NAGVMQNPRHLVRRRGQEARLRCSPMKGHSHVYWYRQLPEEGLKFMVYLQKENIIDESGMPKERFSAEFPKEGPSILRIQQVVRGDSAAYFCASSAVPGGTEAFFGQGTRLTVV.

V is TRBV30 and J is TRBJ1-6, with 9 bases identical to TRBD1. The germline V gene encodes CDR1 GTSNPN and CDR2 SVGIG (reference sequence). CDR3 length: 17 amino acids. V shed 7 bases and J 10 bases; nucleotides not matched to a gene: 20. This chain's CDR3 is CASHHRGRGAGGSPLHF. The CDR3 DNA sequence: TGTGCCTCACACCACAGGGGGCGCGGAGCCGGGGGCTCACCCCTCCACTTT.

V usage is TRBV28 and J usage is TRBJ1-1, with 7 bases fitting TRBD1. The germline V gene has CDR1 MDHEN and CDR2 SYDVKM. The CDR3 consists of 13 residues. Trimming at V came to 7 bases and at J to 5 bases, leaving 7 bases not matched to a gene. CDR3 coding DNA: TGTGCCAGCACCAACCCACAGGGGACTGAAGCTTTCTTT. It yields the protein CASTNPQGTEAFF.

With regard to this clonotype: At one end the junction does not follow the germline gene, possibly because of a read error. The DNA of the CDR3 is TGTGCCAGCAGCCCACAGGGAGTAGCGGCCAAAAACAGTCAGTACTTC. Its translation: CASSPQGVAAKNSQYF. The gene calls are TRBV12-3 or TRBV12-4 and TRBJ2-4, with D perhaps given as TRBD1 or TRBD2 (6 bases each). The CDR3 is 16 amino acids.

This clonotype occurred a few times. This sequence joins TRBV5-1 and TRBJ2-1; D unclear. Germline V gene sequence: CDR1 SGHRS, CDR2 YFSETQ. The V end lost 3 bases, the J end lost 5 bases, and 9 bases lay between the germline ends. This CDR3 region has 13 residues. The CDR3 region is CASSSVTNNEQFF. The CDR3 DNA is TGCGCCAGCAGCTCCGTGACCAACAATGAGCAGTTCTTC.

This clonotype was counted only a few times. The J gene is TRBJ1-2, the V gene TRBV6-1; D gene ambiguous. The length of the CDR3 is 14 residues. Germline CDR1 and CDR2: MNHNS and SASEGT. V was cut by 2 bases and J by 5 bases, with 12 bases left in between. CDR3 DNA sequence: TGTGCCAGCAGTGAACCGGGCGGAACATATGGCTACACCTTC. It yields the protein CASSEPGGTYGYTF.

The chain is built from TRBV11-2 and TRBJ2-7, with D possibly being TRBD2 (5 bases). The length of the CDR3 is 16 residues. V lost 5 bases, J lost 0 bases, and 17 bases lay in between. Germline V gene lookup returns CDR1 SGHAT and CDR2 FQNNGV. The CDR3: CASSRNRDLSSYEQYF. CDR3 sequence (DNA): TGTGCCAGCAGCCGTAACCGGGATCTCAGCTCCTACGAGCAGTACTTC.

This clonotype was seen only a few times. The chain uses TRBV24-1 and TRBJ2-7, with D unclear. Per germline, CDR1 KGHDR and CDR2 SFDVKD. This CDR3 has 13 residues. Trimming stripped 2 bases from V and 7 bases from J, with 11 bases between. The CDR3 bases are TGTGCCACCAGTGATTCCCCCTTAAATGAGCAGTACTTC. Its translation: CATSDSPLNEQYF.

This chain joins TRBV18 and TRBJ2-1; 8 bases are a match to TRBD2. Looked up from germline, CDR1 is KGHSH and CDR2 is LQKENI. The length of the CDR3 is 15 residues. Germline trimming cut 6 bases from V and 10 bases from J; bases unmatched to any gene: 14. The DNA for the CDR3 is TGTGCCAGCTCTCCTGCGGGGGGCCCTGATAAGGAGCAGTTCTTC. It codes for CASSPAGGPDKEQFF.

This clonotype came up once. The chain couples TRBV2 to TRBJ1-4, with D perhaps TRBD1 (5 bases). CDR1 SNHLY and CDR2 FYNNEI come from the germline V gene. The CDR3 loop spans 16 amino acids. V lost 2 bases, J lost 5 bases, and 15 bases lay in between. The CDR3 here is CASSEWGLGENEKLFF. In nucleotides, the CDR3 is TGTGCCAGCAGTGAATGGGGTTTGGGGGAGAATGAAAAACTGTTTTTT.

This clonotype has only a few counts. V and J are TRBV4-1 and TRBJ1-1; 7 bases are shared with TRBD1. The CDR3 runs 12 residues. The germline gives CDR1 MGHRA, CDR2 YSYEKL. J gave up 8 bases and V 3 bases, and 3 bases lay outside the gene matches. The CDR3 sequence: CASSHQGGEAFF. CDR3 DNA: TGCGCCAGCAGCCACCAGGGGGGGGAAGCTTTCTTT.

This clonotype appeared a few times. J is TRBJ1-5 and V is TRBV18; D uncertain. The CDR3 is made up of 16 amino acids. The V gene's germline CDR1 is KGHSH and CDR2 LQKENI. V lost 3 bases and J lost 2, with 14 bases in between. For the CDR3, the DNA is TGTGCCAGCTCACCGAGGGAAGGGTTTGGCAATCAGCCCCAGCATTTT. It encodes CASSPREGFGNQPQHF.

Only a few counts were recorded for this clonotype. The genes are TRBV28 and TRBJ2-1; D gene unclear. This CDR3 contains 13 residues. CDR1 MDHEN and CDR2 SYDVKM come from the germline V gene. V dropped 6 bases and J dropped 8 bases, with 14 bases sitting between them. The CDR3 spells CASRLMGGDEQFF. CDR3 coding DNA: TGTGCCAGCAGGCTGATGGGTGGCGATGAGCAGTTCTTC.

This clonotype was seen once. The CDR3 bases are TGTGCCAGCAGCGGCCCCTCAGGGCCCACTAGCTCCTACGAGCAGTACTTC. Translation: CASSGPSGPTSSYEQYF. The V call is TRBV16, the J call TRBJ2-7, with D perhaps matching TRBD1 or TRBD2 (5 bases each). Germline V gene sequence: CDR1 KGHSY, CDR2 FQNENV. The CDR3 consists of 17 residues. Trimming stripped 5 bases from V and 0 bases from J, with 20 bases between.

The CDR3: CASSLYWGGNSPLHF. The CDR3 nucleotides read TGCGCCAGCAGCTTGTATTGGGGTGGAAATTCACCCCTCCACTTT. The chain joins TRBV5-1 to TRBJ1-6; D unresolved. Trimming removed 1 base from V and 7 bases from J, with 12 bases in between. This CDR3 spans 15 amino acids. From germline, CDR1 is SGHRS and CDR2 YFSETQ.

The table lists this clonotype with a few counts. A single base separates this from a much larger clone, so it may be a read error. The rearrangement links TRBV2 to TRBJ2-6; 7 nucleotides align to TRBD2. CDR1 is SNHLY and CDR2 is FYNNEI in the germline V gene. The CDR3 sequence is 18 residues long. J gave up 4 bases and V 3 bases, and 12 bases lay outside the gene matches. CDR3 nucleotides: TGTGCCAGCAGTGAGGGGACTACCGTCAAAGCCGGGGCCAACGTCCTGACTTTC. Its protein product is CASSEGTTVKAGANVLTF.

The chain recombines TRBV7-9 with TRBJ1-1; D remains unclear. The length of the CDR3 is 15 residues. Trimming pared 2 bases from V and 1 base from J, leaving 11 bases between. The germline gives CDR1 SEHNR, CDR2 FQNEAQ (reference sequence). The CDR3 sequence is CASSLFTRPNTEAFF. The CDR3, as DNA: TGTGCCAGCAGCTTATTCACTAGACCGAACACTGAAGCTTTCTTT.

J is TRBJ2-4 and V is TRBV12-3 or TRBV12-4; 10 nucleotides line up with TRBD2. This CDR3 is 16 amino acids long. The V gene end was trimmed by 6 bases and the J gene end by 8 bases; junction bases not matched to a gene: 13. CDR3 bases: TGTGCCAGCAGCTCCGCCAAGCGGGGGGGCCGGGACATTCAGTACTTC. As protein: CASSSAKRGGRDIQYF.